The present T cell receptor (beta chain) was sequenced within a study of beta chain features in type 1 diabetes. Background on the study: In age, gender and cell yields, patients were similar to healthy donors. General study points: Whatever favoring of shorter templates PCR might show would apply equally to patients and controls.

Germline-derived CDR1 and CDR2 are SGHRS and YFSETQ. V lost 0 bases and J lost 4; bases outside the gene matches: 9. This CDR3 is 17 amino acids long. Expressed TCRB transcripts were sequenced because the entire RNA isolate underwent reverse transcription. Some clones are missing from TCRdb's copy, which holds only in-frame ones; the method was immunoSEQ multiplex PCR. Of 860,000 or so clones in the sample, around a sixth were seen once. Turning to this clone: Its antigen remains unidentified.

This TCR came from a woman younger than 35 in good health. The sample taken for sequencing was naive CD4+ T cells from blood. J is TRBJ2-5 and V is TRBV5-1; 10 nucleotides agree with TRBD1. The CDR3 coding sequence is TGCGCCAGCAGCTTGGTTGTGGGACAGGGGACAGGAGAGACCCAGTACTTC. Amino acids: CASSLVVGQGTGETQYF.